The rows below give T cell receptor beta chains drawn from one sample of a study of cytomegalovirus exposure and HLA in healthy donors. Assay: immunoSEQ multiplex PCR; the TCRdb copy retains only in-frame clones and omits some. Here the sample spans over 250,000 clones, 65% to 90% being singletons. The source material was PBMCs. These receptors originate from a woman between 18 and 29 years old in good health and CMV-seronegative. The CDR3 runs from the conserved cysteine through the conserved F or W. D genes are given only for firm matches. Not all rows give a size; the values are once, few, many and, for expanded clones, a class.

TGCGCCAGCAGTGACCACACAGGGATCTCTGGAAACACCATATATTTT | CASSDHTGISGNTIYF | TRBV10-2 | - | TRBJ1-3 | -
TGTGCCAGCAGTGTCGGGACAGGGTCGTATCAGCCCCAGCATTTT | CASSVGTGSYQPQHF | TRBV7-9 | TRBD1 | TRBJ1-5 | -
TGTGCCTGGGGGTGGGTTACTAGCGGCTACGAGCAGTACTTC | CAWGWVTSGYEQYF | TRBV30 | TRBD2 | TRBJ2-7 | -
TGTGCCAGCAGCTTAGCGGCGGGAGAGACCTACAATGAGCAGTTCTTC | CASSLAAGETYNEQFF | TRBV7-2 | TRBD2 | TRBJ2-1 | -
TGTGCCAGCAGCGTTTACACAGGAACCACAGATACGCAGTATTTT | CASSVYTGTTDTQYF | TRBV9 | - | TRBJ2-3 | -
TGTGCCAGCAGACAGAGGACAGGGCATGGCTACACCTTC | CASRQRTGHGYTF | TRBV27 | TRBD1 | TRBJ1-2 | -
TGCGCCAGCAGCTTGGAAGCAGGGTATGACGGGGGCTATGGCTACACCTTC | CASSLEAGYDGGYGYTF | TRBV5-1 | - | TRBJ1-2 | -
TGTGCCAGCAGCTTGGCAGGGAAGGAAGAGACCCAGTACTTC | CASSLAGKEETQYF | TRBV5-4 | - | TRBJ2-5 | -
TGTGCCAGCAGCCCCAGTCCCGGAGGGGCCAATGAGCAGTTCTTC | CASSPSPGGANEQFF | TRBV7-8 | - | TRBJ2-1 | -
TGTGCCAGCACCTTAACGCGGGGGAAGCAAGAGACCCAGTACTTC | CASTLTRGKQETQYF | TRBV27 | TRBD2 | TRBJ2-5 | -
TGTGCCTGGACTCACTACACAGGGGCGCCTGGAAACACCATATATTTT | CAWTHYTGAPGNTIYF | TRBV30 | TRBD1 | TRBJ1-3 | -
TGTGCCAGCTCCCTTCAAGGGGCGGACTACGAGCAGTACTTC | CASSLQGADYEQYF | TRBV27 | - | TRBJ2-7 | -
TGTGCCAGCAGTTATGGGCAGGCTAGCTCACCCCTCCACTTT | CASSYGQASSPLHF | TRBV6-5 | - | TRBJ1-6 | -
TGTGCCAGCAGCGTAGATCCGGTGAACACTGAAGCTTTCTTT | CASSVDPVNTEAFF | TRBV9 | - | TRBJ1-1 | -
TGTGCCAGTAGTATAACAGGACGCAATGAGCAGTTCTTC | CASSITGRNEQFF | TRBV19 | - | TRBJ2-1 | -
TGTGCCAGCAGCTTGGTTCTTAGCGGGAGGCGATCCTACGAGCAGTACTTC | CASSLVLSGRRSYEQYF | TRBV5-4 | TRBD2 | TRBJ2-7 | -
TGTGCCAGCTCACTCACGACAGGTTTGAACACTGAAGCTTTCTTT | CASSLTTGLNTEAFF | TRBV18 | - | TRBJ1-1 | -
TGTGCCAGCAGACCCGGACTAGCGGGAGAGGCCCCCTACAATGAGCAGTTCTTC | CASRPGLAGEAPYNEQFF | TRBV27 | TRBD2 | TRBJ2-1 | -
TGTGCCAGCAGGGCGGGACTAGCGAGCTCCTACGAGCAGTACTTC | CASRAGLASSYEQYF | TRBV27 | TRBD2 | TRBJ2-7 | -
TGTGCCAGCAGCCGACAGGAGAACTATGGCTACACCTTC | CASSRQENYGYTF | TRBV13 | - | TRBJ1-2 | -
TGTGCCTGGAGACCGACAGGTATGGATCAGCCCCAGCATTTT | CAWRPTGMDQPQHF | TRBV30 | - | TRBJ1-5 | -
TGCGCCAGCAGCCAAGTACAGGGGCCTCAGCCCCAGCATTTT | CASSQVQGPQPQHF | TRBV4-1 | TRBD1 | TRBJ1-5 | -
TGTGCCAGCGGTTCTGGGAGGTCTGGAAACACCATATATTTT | CASGSGRSGNTIYF | TRBV27 | - | TRBJ1-3 | -
TGCGCCAGCAGCCGGGACAGGGGGCACCAAGAGACCCAGTACTTC | CASSRDRGHQETQYF | TRBV5-1 | TRBD1 | TRBJ2-5 | -
TGTGCCAGCAGTTCGGACTGGAGCTCTGGAAACACCATATATTTT | CASSSDWSSGNTIYF | TRBV28 | - | TRBJ1-3 | -
TGTGCCAGTAGTACCTCTAGCGCGGAAAGGATAACGTATGGCTACACCTTC | CASSTSSAERITYGYTF | TRBV19 | - | TRBJ1-2 | -
TGTGCCAGCAGCCTCGGGTGGGCAGATACGCAGTATTTT | CASSLGWADTQYF | TRBV6-5 | - | TRBJ2-3 | few
TGTGCCAGCAGCTCCCCAGAGACACGTAATCAGCCCCAGCATTTT | CASSSPETRNQPQHF | TRBV6-6 | - | TRBJ1-5 | -
TGTGCCAGCAGCTTAGGATCCGGGACAGGGGGCGAAGAGCAGTTCTTC | CASSLGSGTGGEEQFF | TRBV7-3 | TRBD1 | TRBJ2-1 | once
TGCGCCAGCAGCATGGGGGGAGAAGCTAACTATGGCTACACCTTC | CASSMGGEANYGYTF | TRBV5-1 | - | TRBJ1-2 | -
TGTGCCGGTAGCGGGGGGGCCTACGAGCAGTACTTC | CAGSGGAYEQYF | TRBV30 | TRBD2 | TRBJ2-7 | few
TGCGCCAGCAGCTTGGGTTGGGGGCCGAACACTGAAGCTTTCTTT | CASSLGWGPNTEAFF | TRBV5-1 | - | TRBJ1-1 | -
TGTGCCAGCAGCTTATCCCCAGGAGGGTACAGGGGACCCCTCCACTTT | CASSLSPGGYRGPLHF | TRBV7-2 | TRBD1 | TRBJ1-6 | -
TGTGCCAGCAGTTTAGGGACTAGCGGGAGAGGTGAGCAGTTCTTC | CASSLGTSGRGEQFF | TRBV27 | TRBD2 | TRBJ2-1 | -
TGTGCCAGCAGCCAACCCTCTCGGGTCTACAATGAGCAGTTCTTC | CASSQPSRVYNEQFF | TRBV7-9 | - | TRBJ2-1 | -
TGTGCCAGCAGCTTTTCCCTCCCCCGTGGTACTCGATATGGCTACACCTTC | CASSFSLPRGTRYGYTF | TRBV5-8 | - | TRBJ1-2 | -
TGCGCCAGCAGTGAGTCTGCCGGGACAGGCTTCGGAGGCTACACCTTC | CASSESAGTGFGGYTF | TRBV10-2 | TRBD1 | TRBJ1-2 | -
TGTGCCAGCAGTACCCTAAGAGTAGATACGCAGTATTTT | CASSTLRVDTQYF | TRBV6-1 | - | TRBJ2-3 | -
TGTGCCAGCAGCCCTGGACAGGGCGGCGAGCAGTACTTC | CASSPGQGGEQYF | TRBV11-3 | TRBD1 | TRBJ2-7 | -
TGCGCCAGCAGCGAGCGACAGGCGATGTCTAATGAAAAACTGTTTTTT | CASSERQAMSNEKLFF | TRBV5-1 | - | TRBJ1-4 | -
TGTGCCAGCAGCCCCGACGGCAGGGGACATTCACCCCTCCACTTT | CASSPDGRGHSPLHF | TRBV5-6 | - | TRBJ1-6 | many
TGTAAAAGCGGGAGAGCCAACGAGCAGTACTTC | CKSGRANEQYF | TRBV12-5 | TRBD2 | TRBJ2-7 | -
TGCGCCAGCAGCCTGGGACAGGGCTTCAATGAGCAGTTCTTC | CASSLGQGFNEQFF | TRBV5-1 | TRBD1 | TRBJ2-1 | -